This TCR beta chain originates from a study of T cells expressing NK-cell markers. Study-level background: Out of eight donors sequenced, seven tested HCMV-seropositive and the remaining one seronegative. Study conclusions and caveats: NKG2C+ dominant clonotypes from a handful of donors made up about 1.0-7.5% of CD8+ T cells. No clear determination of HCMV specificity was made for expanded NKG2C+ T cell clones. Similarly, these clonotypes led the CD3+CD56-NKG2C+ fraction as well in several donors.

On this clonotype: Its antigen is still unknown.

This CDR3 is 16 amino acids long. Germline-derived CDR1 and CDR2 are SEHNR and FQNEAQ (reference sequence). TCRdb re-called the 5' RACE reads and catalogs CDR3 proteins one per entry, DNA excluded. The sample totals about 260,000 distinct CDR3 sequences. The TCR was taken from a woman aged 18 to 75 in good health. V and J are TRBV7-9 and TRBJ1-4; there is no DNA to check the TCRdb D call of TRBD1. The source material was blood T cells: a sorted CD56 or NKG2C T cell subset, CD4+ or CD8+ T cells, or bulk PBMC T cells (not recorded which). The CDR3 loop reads CASRRTGDSTNEKLFF.